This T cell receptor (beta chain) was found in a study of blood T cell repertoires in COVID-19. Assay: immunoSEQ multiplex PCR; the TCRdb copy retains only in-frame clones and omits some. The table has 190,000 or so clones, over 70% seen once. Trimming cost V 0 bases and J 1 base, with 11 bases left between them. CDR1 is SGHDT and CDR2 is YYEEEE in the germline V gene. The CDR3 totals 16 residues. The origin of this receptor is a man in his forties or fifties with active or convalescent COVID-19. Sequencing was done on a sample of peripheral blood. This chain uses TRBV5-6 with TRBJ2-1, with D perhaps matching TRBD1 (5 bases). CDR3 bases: TGTGCCAGCAGCTTGGCAACAGGCTCTTCCTACAATGAGCAGTTCTTC. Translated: CASSLATGSSYNEQFF.